This TCR beta chain was identified in a study of T cell responses to AZD1222 COVID-19 vaccine. This table comes from immunoSEQ multiplex PCR, and its TCRdb copy is limited to in-frame clones, with some not included. The table has some 150,000 clones, roughly nine tenths seen once; the top ten hold 5.5% to 8%. Germline lookup yields CDR1 LGHDT and CDR2 YNNKEL (reference sequence). The CDR3 runs to 19 residues. The V segment lost 3 bases and the J segment 5 bases; nucleotides outside the gene matches: 12. This material consisted of peripheral blood, taken after recovery from COVID-19. The chain uses TRBV3-1 (or the pseudogene TRBV3-2) and TRBJ2-2; TRBD2 aligns across 13 bases. The receptor comes from an adult who had recovered from COVID-19. For the CDR3, the DNA is TGTGCCAGCAGCCAGAGCGCTGGGACTAGCGGGACCCGAACCGGGGAGCTGTTTTTT. Translated: CASSQSAGTSGTRTGELFF.